This T cell receptor (beta chain) was obtained from a study of blood T cell repertoires in COVID-19. Across the study: Collection of acute and convalescent COVID-19 samples took place in the United States, Italy and Spain.

Trimming removed 5 bases at V and 5 bases at J, with 12 bases between. The length of the CDR3 is 14 residues. Looked up from germline, CDR1 is SNHLY and CDR2 is FYNNEI. Sequenced by immunoSEQ multiplex PCR; TCRdb stores in-frame clones only, minus some. The table has roughly 120,000 clones, 75% to 80% seen once. The chain carries TRBV2 and TRBJ1-4; a weak D match, TRBD1 (6 bases). The receptor was derived from a human donor in a cohort sampled during active COVID-19. The sample was peripheral blood. CDR3 nucleotide sequence: TGTGCCAGCAGTCTACAGGGCCCAAATGAAAAACTGTTTTTT. This sequence encodes CASSLQGPNEKLFF.